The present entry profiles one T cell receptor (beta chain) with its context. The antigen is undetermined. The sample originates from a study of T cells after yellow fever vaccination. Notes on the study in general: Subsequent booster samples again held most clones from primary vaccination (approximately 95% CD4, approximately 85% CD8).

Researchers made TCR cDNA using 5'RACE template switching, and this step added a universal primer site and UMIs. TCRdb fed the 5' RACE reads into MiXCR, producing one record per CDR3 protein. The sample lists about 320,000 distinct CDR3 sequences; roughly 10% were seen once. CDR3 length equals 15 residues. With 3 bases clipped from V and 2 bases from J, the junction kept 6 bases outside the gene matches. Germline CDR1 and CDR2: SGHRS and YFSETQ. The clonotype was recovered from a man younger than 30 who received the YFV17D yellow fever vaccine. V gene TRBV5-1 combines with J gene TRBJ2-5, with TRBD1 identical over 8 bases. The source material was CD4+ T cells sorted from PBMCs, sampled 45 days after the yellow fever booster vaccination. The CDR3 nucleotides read TGCGCCAGCAGCTCCACCGGGACAGGTCAAGAGACCCAGTACTTC. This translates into CASSSTGTGQETQYF.